The entry that follows covers one TCR beta chain sequence. Trimming cost V 5 bases and J 8 bases; bases outside gene matches: 2. This CDR3 region has 11 residues. The sample belongs to a study of blood T cell repertoires in COVID-19. The wider study: PBMCs, B-cell-depleted T cells, or T cells were the source of the cDNA or gDNA that made up the material.

Data came from immunoSEQ multiplex PCR; TCRdb stores just in-frame clones and leaves some out. The sample has under 150,000 clones; around four fifths are singletons. The specimen was peripheral blood. This receptor was taken from a man aged 25-45 years with acute or convalescent COVID-19. This chain uses TRBV12-3 or TRBV12-4 with TRBJ1-1, with TRBD1 matching over 7 bases. The chain's CDR3 is CASSPQGEAFF. DNA for the CDR3: TGTGCCAGCAGTCCACAGGGGGAAGCTTTCTTT.